These 27 T cell receptor beta chains were all obtained from the same sample, sequenced in a study of cytomegalovirus exposure and HLA in healthy donors. Repertoires were generated with immunoSEQ multiplex PCR, while TCRdb's copy carries only in-frame clones and drops some. The table shows 120,000 to 150,000 clones, with roughly 87% occurring only once. The specimen sequenced was PBMCs. Receptors originate from a man between 18 and 29 years old in good health and CMV-seropositive.

This chain's CDR3 is CASSSWTGPTQETQYF. The DNA of the CDR3 is TGTGCCAGCAGCTCCTGGACAGGACCCACCCAAGAGACCCAGTACTTC. The chain has TRBV11-2 and TRBJ2-5; 7 nucleotides line up with TRBD1. After removal of 4 bases from V and 1 base from J, the junction contained 9 bases not matched to a gene. The germline gives CDR1 SGHAT, CDR2 FQNNGV. The CDR3 runs to 16 residues. Variable domain in full (rest from reference TRBV11-2 and TRBJ2-5): EAGVAQSPRYKIIEKRQSVAFWCNPISGHATLYWYQQILGQGPKLLIQFQNNGVVDDSQLPKDRFSAERLKGVDSTLKIQPAKLEDSAVYLCASSSWTGPTQETQYFGPGTRLLVL.

This clone was picked up one time. The gene calls are TRBV29-1 and TRBJ2-7; the match to TRBD1 covers 8 bases. Unmatched junction bases numbered 12, after V lost 6 bases and J lost 2 bases. The germline V gene has CDR1 SQVTM and CDR2 ANQGSEA. The CDR3 sequence is 15 residues long. The CDR3 is CSVAQKRTGPYEQYF. Here the CDR3 DNA reads TGCAGCGTCGCCCAAAAGAGGACAGGGCCCTACGAGCAGTACTTC.

This chain links TRBV4-1 with TRBJ2-1; 12 bases fit TRBD1. Germline values: CDR1 MGHRA, CDR2 YSYEKL. Germline trimming cut 3 bases from V and 7 bases from J; bases unmatched to any gene: 16. The CDR3 runs to 19 residues. The DNA of the CDR3 is TGCGCCAGCAGCCATCCGGGACAGGGGGCAGGGGGTACACTTAATGAGCAGTTCTTC. Protein sequence: CASSHPGQGAGGTLNEQFF.

The genes are TRBV30 and TRBJ2-7; 7 nucleotides align to TRBD1. The CDR3 runs 12 residues. The V gene's germline CDR1 is GTSNPN and CDR2 SVGIG (reference sequence). The V segment lost 2 bases and the J segment 6 bases; nucleotides outside the gene matches: 4. CDR3 in amino acids: CAWSLDRAEQYF. CDR3 bases: TGTGCCTGGAGTCTAGACAGGGCCGAGCAGTACTTC.

The chain is built from TRBV19 and TRBJ1-2; possible D gene TRBD1, 6 bases. V gave up 7 bases and J gave up 7 bases, with 16 bases separating them. Per the germline V gene, CDR1 is LNHDA and CDR2 is SQIVND (reference sequence). The CDR3 spans 13 residues. CDR3 DNA: TGTGCCAGTACCTCACGGACAGTTTCTGGCTACACCTTC. Translation: CASTSRTVSGYTF.

This clone is a singleton in its sample. V usage is TRBV30 and J usage is TRBJ1-2; D gene unclear. This CDR3 comprises 11 residues. Per germline, CDR1 GTSNPN and CDR2 SVGIG (reference sequence). V dropped 7 bases and J dropped 8 bases, with 14 bases sitting between them. The CDR3 reads CASREGHGYTF. Written as DNA, the CDR3 is TGTGCCTCCCGGGAGGGTCACGGCTACACCTTC.

The chain employs TRBV6-1 and TRBJ1-2; possibly TRBD1 for D (6 bases). Deletions cut 7 bases from V and 3 bases from J, with 15 bases between. The CDR3 runs 14 residues. Germline V lookup: CDR1 MNHNS, CDR2 SASEGT. The CDR3 protein is CASTGHFMDYGYTF. For the CDR3, the DNA is TGTGCCAGCACGGGACACTTCATGGACTATGGCTACACCTTC.

The rearrangement uses TRBV10-3 and TRBJ1-1; 12 bases agree with TRBD1. Germline V lookup: CDR1 ENHRY, CDR2 SYGVKD. The CDR3 has 16 amino acids. V lost 4 bases to trimming and J lost 1 base; unmatched junction nucleotides: 4. CDR3 in amino acids: CAISGGQGAGNTEAFF. CDR3 nucleotide sequence: TGTGCCATCAGTGGGGGACAGGGGGCAGGGAACACTGAAGCTTTCTTT.

This chain connects TRBV5-1 to TRBJ2-1; D is perhaps TRBD1 (5 bases). The V and J ends lost 6 bases and 0 bases respectively, with 10 bases between them. Germline CDR1 reads SGHRS; CDR2 reads YFSETQ. This CDR3 comprises 14 residues. This CDR3 is CASTTDSSYNEQFF. CDR3 coding DNA: TGCGCCAGCACCACAGACAGCTCCTACAATGAGCAGTTCTTC.

In its sample, this clone was seen once. The J gene is TRBJ1-4, the V gene TRBV9; no reliable D call. CDR3 length equals 15 residues. CDR1 is SGDLS and CDR2 is YYNGEE in the germline V gene. The ends were cut back, 4 bases at V and 2 bases at J, with 12 bases in the middle. The CDR3 nucleotides read TGTGCCAGCAGCCCCAGTTCGTGGACTAATGAAAAACTGTTTTTT. Amino acid sequence: CASSPSSWTNEKLFF.

The gene calls are TRBV19 and TRBJ1-2, with D hard to call. This CDR3 comprises 12 residues. The germline V gene has CDR1 LNHDA and CDR2 SQIVND (reference sequence). V shed 5 bases and J shed 3 bases, with 7 bases lying between them. This CDR3 is CASSDWDYGYTF. CDR3 coding DNA: TGTGCCAGTAGTGACTGGGACTATGGCTACACCTTC.

This clone was seen a few times. The rearrangement joins TRBV19 to TRBJ1-5, with unresolved D. Germline loops: CDR1 LNHDA, CDR2 SQIVND (reference sequence). CDR3 size: 18 residues. The ends were cut back, 4 bases at V and 8 bases at J, with 27 bases in the middle. CDR3 bases: TGTGCCAGTAGTAGAGGCCGGATCTCTCTAATCCTATCAGAGCCCCAGCATTTT. Its translation: CASSRGRISLILSEPQHF. The full variable domain, completed using reference TRBV19 and TRBJ1-5, is DGGITQSPKYLFRKEGQNVTLSCEQNLNHDAMYWYRQDPGQGLRLIYYSQIVNDFQKGDIAEGYSVSREKKESFPLTVTSAQKNPTAFYLCASSRGRISLILSEPQHFGDGTRLSIL.

V usage is TRBV28 and J usage is TRBJ1-1; a possible D gene is TRBD1 (5 bases). V shed 7 bases and J shed 5 bases, with 14 bases lying between them. The CDR3 has 13 amino acids. The germline CDR1 and CDR2 sequences are MDHEN and SYDVKM. The CDR3 coding sequence is TGTGCCAGCATCTTAGGAGGGACGACTGAAGCTTTCTTT. Residues: CASILGGTTEAFF. The full variable domain, rest sourced from reference TRBV28 and TRBJ1-1, is DVKVTQSSRYLVKRTGEKVFLECVQDMDHENMFWYRQDPGLGLRLIYFSYDVKMKEKGDIPEGYSVSREKKERFSLILESASTNQTSMYLCASILGGTTEAFFGQGTRLTVV.

This rearrangement joins TRBV6-1 to TRBJ1-1; D ambiguous. This CDR3 has 14 amino acids. V lost 2 bases and J lost 1, with 8 bases in between. The V gene's germline CDR1 is MNHNS and CDR2 SASEGT. The CDR3 spells CASSERIGNTEAFF. In DNA form, the CDR3 reads TGTGCCAGCAGTGAACGTATCGGGAACACTGAAGCTTTCTTT.

This chain connects TRBV6-4 to TRBJ1-1, with unresolved D. The germline V and J ends were trimmed by 5 bases and 3 bases, with 10 bases remaining between them. This CDR3 contains 13 residues. CDR1 and CDR2 from the germline V gene are MRHNA and SNTAGT. Here the CDR3 DNA reads TGTGCCAGCAGTCTACAGCAACACACTGAAGCTTTCTTT. It encodes CASSLQQHTEAFF.

The chain is built from TRBV6-1 and TRBJ2-7, with 10 bases that match TRBD2. CDR1 and CDR2 (germline): MNHNS, SASEGT. CDR3 size: 15 residues. The junction had 3 bases not matched to a gene; V was cut back by 4 bases and J by 0 bases. CDR3 coding DNA: TGTGCCAGCAGTGTTAGCGGGGGGAGCTCCTACGAGCAGTACTTC. Encoded protein: CASSVSGGSSYEQYF.

The chain combines TRBV6-5 with TRBJ1-2; D is perhaps TRBD1 (6 bases). Germline CDR1 is MNHEY and CDR2 is SVGAGI. Trimming stripped 5 bases from V and 2 bases from J, with 15 bases between. This CDR3 has 15 amino acids. The CDR3 bases are TGTGCCAGCAGTGTACAGGGAGGGGGGAACTATGGCTACACCTTC. It encodes CASSVQGGGNYGYTF.

V gene TRBV29-1 combines with J gene TRBJ2-3; the D is unclear. The CDR3 is made up of 16 amino acids. The germline V and J ends were trimmed by 1 base and 1 base, with 15 bases remaining between them. Germline V gives CDR1 SQVTM, CDR2 ANQGSEA. The CDR3 bases are TGCAGCGTTGAAGGGGCCTTCCTCTCTGGCACAGATACGCAGTATTTT. As protein: CSVEGAFLSGTDTQYF.

The chain is built from TRBV18 and TRBJ2-7; D call uncertain. The CDR3 runs to 12 residues. CDR1 and CDR2 from the germline V gene are KGHSH and LQKENI. Trimming cost V 6 bases and J 5 bases, with 11 bases left between them. The chain's CDR3 is CASSPDSDEQYF. CDR3 DNA: TGTGCCAGCTCCCCCGATTCGGACGAGCAGTACTTC. The whole variable domain, remainder taken from reference TRBV18 and TRBJ2-7, is NAGVMQNPRHLVRRRGQEARLRCSPMKGHSHVYWYRQLPEEGLKFMVYLQKENIIDESGMPKERFSAEFPKEGPSILRIQQVVRGDSAAYFCASSPDSDEQYFGPGTRLTVT.

The V and J genes are TRBV6-1 and TRBJ1-4, with D maybe TRBD1 (5 bases). The CDR3 spans 14 residues. CDR1 is MNHNS, CDR2 SASEGT, per germline. Between the trimmed V and J ends, which lost 1 base and 5 bases, there was a span of 8 bases. This chain's CDR3 is CASSEGGANEKLFF. CDR3 nucleotides: TGTGCCAGCAGTGAAGGGGGCGCGAATGAAAAACTGTTTTTT.

This clone was observed a single time. The V call is TRBV7-8, the J call TRBJ1-1; D is unclear. Trimming cost V 0 bases and J 3 bases, with 11 bases left between them. Germline CDR1 is SGHVS and CDR2 is FQNEAQ. CDR3 length equals 15 residues. The CDR3 bases are TGTGCCAGCAGCTTAGCCCCGGGATCGTACACTGAAGCTTTCTTT. Translated: CASSLAPGSYTEAFF.

This clone was recorded a few times. This chain joins TRBV5-8 and TRBJ1-4; D is uncertain. This CDR3 has 14 residues. The V gene's germline CDR1 is SGHTS and CDR2 YDEGEE. V was shortened by 2 bases and J by 4 bases, with 9 bases between the two germline ends. The CDR3 region is CASSFGTGNEKLFF. The CDR3 DNA reads as TGTGCCAGCAGCTTCGGAACGGGTAATGAAAAACTGTTTTTT.

The chain carries TRBV15 and TRBJ2-7; the D gene is possibly TRBD2 (7 bases). Per germline, CDR1 LNHNV and CDR2 YYDKDF (reference sequence). V was pared by 8 bases and J by 4 bases, with 15 bases between. The CDR3 consists of 13 residues. The DNA of the CDR3 is TGTGCCACCGGGGGGGCGCCGGGATACGAGCAGTACTTC. This codes for CATGGAPGYEQYF. The full variable domain, its missing parts supplied by reference TRBV15 and TRBJ2-7, is DAMVIQNPRYQVTQFGKPVTLSCSQTLNHNVMYWYQQKSSQAPKLLFHYYDKDFNNEADTPDNFQSRRPNTSFCFLDIRSPGLGDTAMYLCATGGAPGYEQYFGPGTRLTVT.

V usage is TRBV15 and J usage is TRBJ1-6; D call uncertain. CDR3 length equals 17 residues. Germline V CDR1 and CDR2: LNHNV, YYDKDF (reference sequence). The ends were cut back, 0 bases at V and 8 bases at J, with 17 bases in the middle. CDR3 bases: TGTGCCACCAGCAGAGAGCAGGCACTGACGAAAGATTCACCCCTCCACTTT. It translates to CATSREQALTKDSPLHF.

The CDR3 loop is CASSPETSGYEQYF. DNA for the CDR3: TGTGCCAGCAGCCCCGAGACTAGCGGCTACGAGCAGTACTTC. The chain joins TRBV11-2 to TRBJ2-7, with TRBD2 identical over 9 bases. V trimming: 5 bases; J trimming: 3 bases; junction bases outside the gene matches: 5. The germline CDR1 and CDR2 sequences are SGHAT and FQNNGV. This CDR3 contains 14 residues.

The table lists this clone with a few counts. This sequence joins TRBV9 and TRBJ1-5; D possibly corresponds to TRBD1 (6 bases). Looked up from germline, CDR1 is SGDLS and CDR2 is YYNGEE. The germline V and J ends were trimmed by 3 bases and 8 bases, with 18 bases remaining between them. This CDR3 spans 15 amino acids. CDR3 region: CASSAQGTFKEPQHF. The CDR3 DNA reads TGTGCCAGCAGCGCACAGGGAACGTTTAAGGAGCCCCAGCATTTT.

This chain connects TRBV19 to TRBJ1-5, with 8 nucleotides matching TRBD1. Germline CDR1 is LNHDA and CDR2 is SQIVND (reference sequence). After removal of 6 bases from V and 6 bases from J, the junction contained 7 bases not matched to a gene. The CDR3 length is 14 residues. The CDR3 DNA sequence: TGTGCCAGTAGATCCGGACAGGGTGGTCAGCCCCAGCATTTT. This encodes CASRSGQGGQPQHF.